This T cell receptor (beta chain) was recorded in a study of beta chain features in type 1 diabetes (dated by TCRdb to about 2018). At the level of the whole study: Patients and healthy donors did not differ in mean age, gender distribution, total cell number or subset yield. Whereas all 30 or so donors provided naive and central memory subsets, regulatory and stem cell-like memory subsets were isolated from just 8 patients and roughly eight healthy donors. A total of 85 million to 140 million sorted cells were examined across all samples, and a strong correlation was observed between cell number per subset and RNA yield. The study compared TCRB repertoires of sorted circulating CD4+ T cell subsets between recently diagnosed type 1 diabetes patients and matched healthy donors. Overall study outcomes, separate from this receptor: Shorter templates might be favored by PCR, yet because patient and control samples were amplified and corrected together, any such skew would affect both groups equally. Fewer insertions and more nucleotide deletions at VDJ recombination sites were observed in patients with type 1 diabetes, implying thymic rearrangement abnormalities. Because cDNA rather than genomic DNA was sequenced, highly expressing activated cells could have been over-represented, although no difference in activation and CD3 levels was found between groups. Because the HLA sub-analyses included only small numbers of individuals, any influence of HLA type on TCRB rearrangement was left unresolved. A moderate but significant shortening of TCRB CDR3 length was observed in type 1 diabetes patients in all four CD4+ subsets. Naive, central memory and regulatory TCRB repertoires appeared to be more similar among patients than among healthy donors.

The trim is 7 bases for V and 4 bases for J, with a gap of 19 bases between the germline ends. The CDR3 runs 14 amino acids, cysteine and phenylalanine included. The CDR3 DNA has 42 bases and is translated from base 1. The germline V gene sets CDR1 to SQVTM and CDR2 to ANQGSEA. Each donor gave one peripheral blood draw, roughly 110 mL on average, collected into heparinised tubes. Naive, central memory, regulatory and stem cell-like memory CD4+ T cells were sorted on a BD FACSAria II using a panel including CD45RO, CCR7, CD25, CD127, CD95 and CD27. All sorted populations exceeded 95% purity. PBMCs were isolated immediately by Lymphoprep density gradient centrifugation and stained directly without culture. To minimize batch effects, samples were stained and sorted in pairs, one healthy donor with one patient per experiment. The entire amount of isolated RNA was reverse transcribed using the High Capacity cDNA Reverse Transcription Kit, so the sequenced TCRB transcripts were expressed ones. Deep immunoSEQ sequencing was performed on naive, central memory and regulatory T cell samples, with an average of around 3.5 million total reads per sample. Sorted cells were lysed in RLT buffer, and RNA was extracted using DNase-treated RNeasy Micro or Mini kits according to cell number. To prevent cross-contamination, each cell subset was processed individually, whereas patient and healthy donor samples were processed jointly. The immunoSEQ multiplex PCR was used to amplify TCRB sequences from cDNA, generating 87-bp fragments that spanned the CDR3 region. The amplicons were sequenced using the Illumina HiSeq platform. The original methods were these. Synthetic template baselines were used to correct PCR bias computationally, reads within Hamming distance 2 were collapsed together, and singletons that could not be merged were discarded. Reads were aligned to IMGT to assign V, D and J genes, CDR3 length, and insertions or deletions at six rearrangement sites. Within each subset, clonotype counts were normalized to sorted cell number, and only after that were true diversity and Gini coefficients computed with the tcR R package. The overlap coefficient, calculated on TCRB nucleotide sequences, was used to measure repertoire sharing. TCRdb took this table from immuneACCESS and kept in-frame rearrangements with V and J called. Such tables lack part of the clones; where checked against another copy, unresolved V genes explain under half of the gap, and the rest is unexplained. V, J and clone size reflect that table, while D and trimming were determined from the DNA. The sample table shows around 140,000 clones, and 9% are seen once. The ten largest clonotypes hold 0.75% of the sample.

This clone showed up just a few times. This clone's antigen is unknown. No much larger clone is present one base from it, and per-base qualities are unavailable. This TCR was recovered from a man aged 30 to 45 with type 1 diabetes. The sequenced sample was central memory CD4+ T cells from blood. The rearrangement combines TRBV29-1 with TRBJ1-2; the D segment could be TRBD1, given 6 matching bases. The CDR3 region reads CSATSWTESYGYTF. The nucleotides are TGCAGCGCGACTTCTTGGACAGAAAGCTATGGCTACACCTTC.